Detailed here is one TCR beta chain. No antigen is known for it. The PCR employed 60 Vbeta primers together with 13 Jbeta primers. Using immunoSEQ multiplex PCR, the repertoire was profiled, and TCRdb retains in-frame clones only, with some absent. The table for this sample gives about 41,000 clones. The CDR3 totals 15 residues. Looked up from germline, CDR1 is MNHEY and CDR2 is SVGAGI. V shed 3 bases, J shed 4 bases, and the junction held 9 bases outside the gene matches. This entry comes from a study of cytomegalovirus exposure and HLA in healthy donors. General study points: With further analysis later on, most CMV-associated TCR beta chains appeared HLA-restricted. Cytomegalovirus status was reportedly diagnosed by the classifier with high sensitivity and specificity.

This TCR was recovered from a man younger than 45 in good health and CMV-seronegative. Sequencing input: PBMCs. The V call is TRBV6-5, the J call TRBJ2-7; 7 bases align to TRBD1. The CDR3 sequence: CASSYADRLTYEQYF. CDR3 sequence (DNA): TGTGCCAGCAGTTATGCGGACAGGTTGACATACGAGCAGTACTTC.